This TCR beta chain was identified in a study of post-analysis software for immune sequencing data. Study at large: Relapsing-remitting, secondary progressive and progressive-relapsing forms made up the multiple sclerosis disease courses.

General study results and limits: Strong co-clustering by F measure was evident for samples that had been prepared in the same batch. The normalized Chao1 diversity of multiple sclerosis patients was significantly lower than that of controls. Patients carried several TRBV segments more frequently than controls did, and TRBV5-6, TRBV5-1 and TRBV20-1 were among them.

The CDR3 spans 17 residues. J lost 5 bases, V lost 1 base, and 11 bases had no gene match. In germline, CDR1 is SGHTA, CDR2 FQGNSA. Unique molecular identifiers were built into the TCR beta cDNA libraries. T cells numbering 1 to 10 million yielded approximately 500,000 cDNA molecules. TCRdb re-derived calls from the PCR reads in MiXCR, one entry per CDR3 protein. The top ten hold roughly 4.9% of the sample, which has about 770,000 distinct CDR3 sequences, 46% seen once. This clonotype appeared a few times. The antigen remains undetermined. The clonotype originates from a girl aged 5-17 years with multiple sclerosis. The sample taken for sequencing was blood. This chain links TRBV7-2 with TRBJ2-7, with TRBD2 identical over 10 bases. The CDR3 here is CASSLEPSGSATDEQYF. CDR3 sequence (DNA): TGTGCCAGCAGCTTAGAGCCTAGCGGGAGTGCAACCGACGAGCAGTACTTC.